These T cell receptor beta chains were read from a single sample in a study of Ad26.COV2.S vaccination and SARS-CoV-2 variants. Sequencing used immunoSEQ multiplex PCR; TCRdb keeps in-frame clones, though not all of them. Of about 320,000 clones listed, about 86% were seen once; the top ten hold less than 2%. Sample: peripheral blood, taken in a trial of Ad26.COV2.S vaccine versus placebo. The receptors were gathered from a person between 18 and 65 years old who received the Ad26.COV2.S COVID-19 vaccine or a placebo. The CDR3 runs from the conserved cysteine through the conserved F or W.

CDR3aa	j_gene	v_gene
CATSDSSRQRGELFF	TRBJ2-2	TRBV24-1
CASSMRSSDPWTGTSYEQYF	TRBJ2-7	TRBV19
CASSFLRETEAFF	TRBJ1-1	TRBV7-2
CASSPQGSLGYNEQFF	TRBJ2-1	TRBV7-9
CASSFDISSYNEQFF	TRBJ2-1	TRBV5-1
CASSLGARQDEQYF	TRBJ2-7	TRBV7-9
CASSGAGLLTDTQYF	TRBJ2-3	TRBV7-2
CASSAPDLGETQYF	TRBJ2-5	TRBV10-1
CASSTTIDRGRPNSNQPQHF	TRBJ1-5	TRBV6-2/TRBV6-3
CASSQTRTGNTIYF	TRBJ1-3	TRBV6-5
CASSTSSGQETQYF	TRBJ2-5	TRBV5-1
CASSPGQGRFNEQFF	TRBJ2-1	TRBV18
CASSPTARFYGYTF	TRBJ1-2	TRBV7-8
CASSGSPWLAGETRSSYNEQFF	TRBJ2-1	TRBV10-1
CASSQECGGTRDGYTF	TRBJ1-2	TRBV3-1/TRBV3-2
CASSFYMEVVSGRYEQYF	TRBJ2-7	TRBV5-6
CASSLDPTVDIQYF	TRBJ2-4	TRBV7-2
CASSGGGGNTEAFF	TRBJ1-1	TRBV5-1
CASSLTESGSYEQYF	TRBJ2-7	TRBV5-1
CASSSQSWAGELFF	TRBJ2-2	TRBV6-4
CSVGKGGTGELFF	TRBJ2-2	TRBV29-1
CASSARQGGGEQYF	TRBJ2-7	TRBV9
CASSHTGGFTQETQYF	TRBJ2-5	TRBV3-1/TRBV3-2
CSGTGQGISGNTIYF	TRBJ1-3	TRBV29-1
CASSPRLRGGIGTEAFF	TRBJ1-1	TRBV9
CASDRGFEAFF	TRBJ1-1	TRBV19
CASRTGGLETQYF	TRBJ2-5	TRBV5-1
CASSQSGGATGELFF	TRBJ2-2	TRBV5-4
CASSPRAKTMVRNTGELFF	TRBJ2-2	TRBV5-1
CASRPDRSEANVLTF	TRBJ2-6	TRBV11-1
CASSLVRVRDLKSHYGYTF	TRBJ1-2	TRBV11-2
CASSLGGVEGKYEQYF	TRBJ2-7	TRBV7-9
CASSTDRLGTEAFF	TRBJ1-1	TRBV19
CASIMNTEAFF	TRBJ1-1	TRBV2
CASSSNGRNNEQFF	TRBJ2-1	TRBV14
CASSSTGVTEAFF	TRBJ1-1	TRBV6-2/TRBV6-3
CSVGEGERNEQFF	TRBJ2-1	TRBV29-1
CASGDEDRNTGELFF	TRBJ2-2	TRBV7-8
CASSTGQGSYGYTF	TRBJ1-2	TRBV5-4
CASSLVPNMNTEAFF	TRBJ1-1	TRBV7-9